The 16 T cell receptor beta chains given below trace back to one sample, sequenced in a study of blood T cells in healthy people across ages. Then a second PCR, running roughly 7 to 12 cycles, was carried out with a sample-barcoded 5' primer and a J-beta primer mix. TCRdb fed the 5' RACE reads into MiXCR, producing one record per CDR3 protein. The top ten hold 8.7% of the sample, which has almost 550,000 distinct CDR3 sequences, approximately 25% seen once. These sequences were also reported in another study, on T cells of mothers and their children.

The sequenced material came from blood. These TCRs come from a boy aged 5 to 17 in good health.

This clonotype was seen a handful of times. CDR3 amino acids: CASSTNLRDRAAKNIQYF. CDR3 in DNA: TGCGCCAGCAGCACGAACCTCCGGGACAGGGCAGCCAAAAACATTCAGTACTTC. This chain uses TRBV4-1 with TRBJ2-4, with 9 positions matching TRBD1. This CDR3 has 18 amino acids. Germline values: CDR1 MGHRA, CDR2 YSYEKL. Losses at the gene ends were 5 bases for V and 0 bases for J; bases not matched to a gene: 11.

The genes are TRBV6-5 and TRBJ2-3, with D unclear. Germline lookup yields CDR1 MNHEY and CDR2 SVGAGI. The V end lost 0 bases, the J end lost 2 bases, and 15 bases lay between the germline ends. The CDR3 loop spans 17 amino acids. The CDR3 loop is CASSYSMSNLDTDTQYF. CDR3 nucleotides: TGTGCCAGCAGTTACTCGATGTCAAACCTTGACACAGATACGCAGTATTTT.

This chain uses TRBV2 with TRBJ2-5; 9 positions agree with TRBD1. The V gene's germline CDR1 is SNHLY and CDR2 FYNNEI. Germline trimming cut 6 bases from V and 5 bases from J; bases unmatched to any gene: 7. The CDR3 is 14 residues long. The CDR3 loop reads CASSRQGGTETQYF. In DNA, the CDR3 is TGTGCCAGCAGCCGACAGGGGGGGACGGAGACCCAGTACTTC.

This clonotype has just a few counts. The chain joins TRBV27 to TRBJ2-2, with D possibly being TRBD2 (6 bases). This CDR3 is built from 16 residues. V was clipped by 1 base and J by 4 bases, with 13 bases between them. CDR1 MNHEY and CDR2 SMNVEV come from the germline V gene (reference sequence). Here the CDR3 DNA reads TGTGCCAGCAGTTTATTTTTCGGGGGTAGCACCGGGGAGCTGTTTTTT. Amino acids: CASSLFFGGSTGELFF.

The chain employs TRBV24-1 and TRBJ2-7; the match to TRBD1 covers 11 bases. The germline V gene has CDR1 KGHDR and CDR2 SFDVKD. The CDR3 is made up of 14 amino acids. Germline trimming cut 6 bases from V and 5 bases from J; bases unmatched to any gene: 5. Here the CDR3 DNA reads TGTGCCACCAGTTACCTGGGACAGGGGGACGAGCAGTACTTC. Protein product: CATSYLGQGDEQYF.

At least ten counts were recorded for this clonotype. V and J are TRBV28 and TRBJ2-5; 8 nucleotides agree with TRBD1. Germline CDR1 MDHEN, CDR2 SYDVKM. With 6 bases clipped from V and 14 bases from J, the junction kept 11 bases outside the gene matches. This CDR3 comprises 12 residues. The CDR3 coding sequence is TGTGCCAGCAGAACCCCCGGGACAGGCCTTTACTTC. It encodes CASRTPGTGLYF.

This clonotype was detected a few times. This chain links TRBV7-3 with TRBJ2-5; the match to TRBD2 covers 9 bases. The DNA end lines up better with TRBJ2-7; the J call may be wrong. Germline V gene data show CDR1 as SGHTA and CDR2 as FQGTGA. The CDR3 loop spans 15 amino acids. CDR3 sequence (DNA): TGTGCCAGCAGCTTAACAGCGGGGGGTACCTACGAGCAGTACTTC. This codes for CASSLTAGGTYEQYF.

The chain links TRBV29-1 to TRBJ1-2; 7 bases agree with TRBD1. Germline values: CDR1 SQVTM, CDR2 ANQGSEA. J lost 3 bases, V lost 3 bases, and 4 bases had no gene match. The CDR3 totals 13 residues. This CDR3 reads CSVENRGDYGYTF. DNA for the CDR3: TGCAGCGTTGAGAACAGGGGAGACTATGGCTACACCTTC.

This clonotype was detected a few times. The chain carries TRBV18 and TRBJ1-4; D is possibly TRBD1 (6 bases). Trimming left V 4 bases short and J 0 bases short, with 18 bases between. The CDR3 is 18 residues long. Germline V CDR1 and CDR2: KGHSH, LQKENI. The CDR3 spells CASSLAPRGNPTNEKLFF. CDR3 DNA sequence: TGTGCCAGCTCACTCGCCCCCAGGGGAAATCCAACTAATGAAAAACTGTTTTTT.

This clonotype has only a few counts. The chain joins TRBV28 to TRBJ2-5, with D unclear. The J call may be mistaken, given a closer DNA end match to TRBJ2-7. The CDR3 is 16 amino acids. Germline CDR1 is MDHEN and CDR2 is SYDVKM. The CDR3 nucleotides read TGTGCCAGCAGTTTGAATGTGGTGAGCAGCTCCTACGAGCAGTACTTC. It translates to CASSLNVVSSSYEQYF.

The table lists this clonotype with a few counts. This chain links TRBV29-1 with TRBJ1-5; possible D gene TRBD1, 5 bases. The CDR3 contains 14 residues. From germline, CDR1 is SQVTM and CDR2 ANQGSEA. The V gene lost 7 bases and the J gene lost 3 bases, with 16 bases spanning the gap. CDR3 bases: TGCAGCGCACAAACCGGGGGAATCAATCAGCCCCAGCATTTT. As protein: CSAQTGGINQPQHF.

CDR3 bases: TGCAGCGTGCGAGGGGGCTCTGGGGCCAACGTCCTGACTTTC. Translating gives CSVRGGSGANVLTF. This chain joins TRBV29-1 and TRBJ2-6; tentative D call: TRBD1 (6 bases). In germline, CDR1 is SQVTM, CDR2 ANQGSEA. The V and J ends lost 6 bases and 0 bases respectively, with 9 bases between them. This CDR3 comprises 14 residues.

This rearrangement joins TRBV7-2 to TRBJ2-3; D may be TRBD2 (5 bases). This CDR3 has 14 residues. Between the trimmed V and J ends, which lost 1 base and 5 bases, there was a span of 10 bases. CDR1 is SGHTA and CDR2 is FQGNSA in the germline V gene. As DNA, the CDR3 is TGTGCCAGCAGCTTAGGAGGGCCTGGAGATACGCAGTATTTT. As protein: CASSLGGPGDTQYF.

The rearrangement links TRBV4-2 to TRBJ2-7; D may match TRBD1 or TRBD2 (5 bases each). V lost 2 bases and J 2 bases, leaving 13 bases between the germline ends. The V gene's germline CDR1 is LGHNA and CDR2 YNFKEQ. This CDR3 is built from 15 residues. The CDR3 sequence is CASSQFGTGAYEQYF. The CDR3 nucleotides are TGTGCCAGCAGCCAATTCGGGACCGGCGCCTACGAGCAGTACTTC.

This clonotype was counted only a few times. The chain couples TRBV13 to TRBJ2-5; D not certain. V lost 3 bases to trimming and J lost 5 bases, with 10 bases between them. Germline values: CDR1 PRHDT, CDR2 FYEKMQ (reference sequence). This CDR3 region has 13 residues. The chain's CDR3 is CASSFKGIETQYF. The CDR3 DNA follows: TGTGCCAGCAGCTTTAAGGGTATCGAGACCCAGTACTTC.

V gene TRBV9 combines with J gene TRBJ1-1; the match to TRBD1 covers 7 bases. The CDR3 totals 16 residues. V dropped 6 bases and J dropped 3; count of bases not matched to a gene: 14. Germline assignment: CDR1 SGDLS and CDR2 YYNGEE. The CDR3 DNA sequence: TGTGCCAGCACCAGGGGGGTATACCGAATGGACACTGAAGCTTTCTTT. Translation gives CASTRGVYRMDTEAFF.